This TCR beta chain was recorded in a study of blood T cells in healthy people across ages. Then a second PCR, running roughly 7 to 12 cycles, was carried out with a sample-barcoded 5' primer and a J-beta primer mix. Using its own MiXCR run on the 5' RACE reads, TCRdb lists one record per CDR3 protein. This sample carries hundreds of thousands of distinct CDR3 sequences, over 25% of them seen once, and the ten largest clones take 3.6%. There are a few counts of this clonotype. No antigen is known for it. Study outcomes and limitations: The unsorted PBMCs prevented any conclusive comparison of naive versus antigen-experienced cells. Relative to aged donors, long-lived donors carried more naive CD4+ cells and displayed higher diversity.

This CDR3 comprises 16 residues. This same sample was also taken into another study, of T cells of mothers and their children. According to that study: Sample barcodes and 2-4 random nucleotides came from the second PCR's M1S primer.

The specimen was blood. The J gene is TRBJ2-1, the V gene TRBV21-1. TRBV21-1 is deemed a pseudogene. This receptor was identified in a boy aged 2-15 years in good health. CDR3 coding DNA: TGTGCCAGCAGCAACGACGTTAGGGATGGTTACAATGAGCAGTTCTTC. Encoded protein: CASSNDVRDGYNEQFF.